The 29 T cell receptor beta chains presented below share a single source sample, sequenced in a study of cytomegalovirus exposure and HLA in healthy donors. This PCR relied on a set of 60 Vbeta primers and 13 Jbeta primers. Here immunoSEQ multiplex PCR was the method, and the copy in TCRdb shows in-frame clones only, minus some. In the table there are about 160,000 clones, roughly 81% of which are singletons. Material: PBMCs. The receptors stem from a woman aged 50 to 60 in good health and CMV-seronegative.

DNA of the CDR3: TGTGCCAGCAGGCCGGGGGGCGAATTGGGAGAGCAGTACTTC. This codes for CASRPGGELGEQYF. The chain couples TRBV27 to TRBJ2-7; possible D gene TRBD2, 7 bases. CDR1 MNHEY and CDR2 SMNVEV come from the germline V gene (reference sequence). Trimming cost V 6 bases and J 7 bases, with 19 bases left between them. This CDR3 region has 14 residues.

CDR3 DNA: TGTGCCAGCAGCTTGCTCGGACAGGGCGGTTCTGAAAAACTGTTTTTT. Protein sequence: CASSLLGQGGSEKLFF. The rearrangement uses TRBV5-6 and TRBJ1-4, with TRBD1 identical over 8 bases. Per the germline V gene, CDR1 is SGHDT and CDR2 is YYEEEE. Trimming took 1 base from V and 7 from J; bases not matched to a gene: 9. The CDR3 length is 16 residues.

The V call is TRBV5-1, the J call TRBJ1-4, with 9 bases matching TRBD1. Germline V gives CDR1 SGHRS, CDR2 YFSETQ. V lost 4 bases to trimming and J lost 7 bases; unmatched junction nucleotides: 5. The CDR3 covers 14 residues. CDR3 in DNA: TGCGCCAGCAGCCAGGACAGGGGAAGTGAAAAACTGTTTTTT. It is translated as CASSQDRGSEKLFF.

The gene calls are TRBV5-6 and TRBJ1-2; 10 bases align to TRBD1. CDR1 SGHDT and CDR2 YYEEEE come from the germline V gene. The V segment lost 4 bases and the J segment 2 bases; nucleotides outside the gene matches: 8. There are 16 residues in the CDR3. The CDR3 region is CASSERTGGFNYGYTF. The CDR3 nucleotides are TGTGCCAGCAGCGAACGGACAGGGGGATTCAACTATGGCTACACCTTC.

This clone occurred a few times. The chain employs TRBV7-2 and TRBJ1-4; D unresolved. Germline CDR1 is SGHTA and CDR2 is FQGNSA. Trimming took off 2 bases at V and 4 bases at J, with 11 bases between the two ends. The length of the CDR3 is 15 residues. The CDR3 loop is CASSLTPGYNEKLFF. CDR3 coding DNA: TGTGCCAGCAGCTTAACCCCAGGCTATAATGAAAAACTGTTTTTT.

The rearrangement joins TRBV7-2 to TRBJ2-5; possible D gene TRBD2, 6 bases. The CDR3 covers 14 residues. Germline assignment: CDR1 SGHTA and CDR2 FQGNSA. Trimming pared 2 bases from V and 1 base from J, leaving 8 bases between. CDR3 nucleotide sequence: TGTGCCAGCAGCTTACACGGGAGCCAAGAGACCCAGTACTTC. Its protein product is CASSLHGSQETQYF.

The V gene is TRBV28, the J gene TRBJ1-2, with D possibly matching TRBD1 (5 bases). Trimming pared 3 bases from V and 5 bases from J, leaving 19 bases between. The germline gives CDR1 MDHEN, CDR2 SYDVKM. This CDR3 has 16 residues. The CDR3 loop is CASSLHRGVGGYGYTF. The CDR3 bases are TGTGCCAGCAGTTTGCATCGGGGGGTTGGAGGATATGGCTACACCTTC.

The CDR3 region is CASSARGLVARYPTEQYF. The CDR3 nucleotides read TGTGCCAGCAGCGCCCGGGGGTTGGTAGCGCGGTATCCTACCGAGCAGTACTTC. The J gene is TRBJ2-7, the V gene TRBV7-2; a possible D gene is TRBD2 (6 bases). The germline CDR1 and CDR2 sequences are SGHTA and FQGNSA. This CDR3 has 18 amino acids. Trimming took off 5 bases at V and 6 bases at J, with 29 bases between the two ends.

V is TRBV6-5 and J is TRBJ2-7; TRBD1 is a possible D gene (6 bases). Germline CDR1 MNHEY, CDR2 SVGAGI. V was clipped by 2 bases and J by 7 bases, with 15 bases between them. The CDR3 runs 14 residues. DNA for the CDR3: TGTGCCAGCAGTTACCGGAAACAGGGTGAGGAGCAGTACTTC. Translation: CASSYRKQGEEQYF.

The genes are TRBV6-6 and TRBJ2-3; 9 nucleotides line up with TRBD2. V shed 4 bases and J 6 bases; nucleotides not matched to a gene: 11. CDR1 and CDR2 from the germline V gene are MNHNY and SVGAGI (reference sequence). This CDR3 spans 16 amino acids. This CDR3 is CASSLTLAGARDTQYF. CDR3 nucleotide sequence: TGTGCCAGCAGTTTAACATTAGCGGGGGCAAGGGATACGCAGTATTTT.

The V gene is TRBV2, the J gene TRBJ2-5; TRBD2 matches at 14 bases. Germline lookup yields CDR1 SNHLY and CDR2 FYNNEI. The CDR3 extends over 15 amino acids. The junction had 5 bases not matched to a gene; V was cut back by 6 bases and J by 5 bases. The DNA of the CDR3 is TGTGCCAGCAGGGGACTAGCGGGAGCAGGGGAGACCCAGTACTTC. Translated: CASRGLAGAGETQYF.

The chain carries TRBV19 and TRBJ2-2; TRBD1 aligns across 8 bases. The CDR3 has 15 residues. Losses at the gene ends were 7 bases for V and 5 bases for J; bases not matched to a gene: 9. Germline V CDR1 and CDR2: LNHDA, SQIVND (reference sequence). The CDR3 here is CASTKQGGLTGELFF. The CDR3 nucleotides read TGTGCCAGTACTAAACAGGGGGGTTTGACCGGGGAGCTGTTTTTT.

This chain connects TRBV7-8 to TRBJ2-5; 11 bases are a match to TRBD2. The V gene end was trimmed by 1 base and the J gene end by 3 bases; junction bases not matched to a gene: 7. This CDR3 contains 17 residues. CDR1 and CDR2 from the germline V gene are SGHVS and FQNEAQ. The CDR3 spells CASSLDGTSGGEETQYF. The CDR3 DNA reads TGTGCCAGCAGCTTAGATGGGACTAGCGGAGGGGAAGAGACCCAGTACTTC. Variable domain in full (rest from reference TRBV7-8 and TRBJ2-5): GAGVSQSPRYKVAKRGQDVALRCDPISGHVSLFWYQQALGQGPEFLTYFQNEAQLDKSGLPSDRFFAERPEGSVSTLKIQRTQQEDSAVYLCASSLDGTSGGEETQYFGPGTRLLVL.

This clone was picked up one time. The chain employs TRBV7-3 and TRBJ2-2; no definite D call. The CDR3 runs 16 residues. The germline gives CDR1 SGHTA, CDR2 FQGTGA. The V end was cut by 2 bases, the J end by 0 bases, with 10 bases between. CDR3 loop: CASSLSRSANTGELFF. In nucleotides, the CDR3 is TGTGCCAGCAGCTTATCGAGGTCCGCGAACACCGGGGAGCTGTTTTTT.

The chain is built from TRBV6-5 and TRBJ2-5, with 11 bases that match TRBD2. Losses at the gene ends were 2 bases for V and 1 base for J; bases not matched to a gene: 3. This CDR3 comprises 16 residues. Germline assignment: CDR1 MNHEY and CDR2 SVGAGI. The CDR3 coding sequence is TGTGCCAGCAGTTACGGGCTAGCGGGGGGCCAAGAGACCCAGTACTTC. It specifies CASSYGLAGGQETQYF.

J is TRBJ2-2 and V is TRBV11-3; unclear D gene. V lost 1 base and J 1 base, leaving 7 bases between the germline ends. Germline lookup yields CDR1 SGHNT and CDR2 YENEEA. There are 15 residues in the CDR3. CDR3 nucleotide sequence: TGTGCCAGCAGCTTAGGGGCAGGGAACACCGGGGAGCTGTTTTTT. Translating it yields CASSLGAGNTGELFF.

J is TRBJ2-5 and V is TRBV28; a weak D match, TRBD2 (6 bases). This CDR3 has 14 residues. Germline-derived CDR1 and CDR2 are MDHEN and SYDVKM. V dropped 6 bases and J dropped 2 bases, with 13 bases sitting between them. The DNA for the CDR3 is TGTGCCAGCAGACGGGGAGGTTTACAAGAGACCCAGTACTTC. It specifies CASRRGGLQETQYF.

To note about this clone: This sample also contains other DNA sequences that code for the same CDR3. V and J are TRBV6-6 and TRBJ2-7; tentatively, D is TRBD1 (5 bases). Trimming pared 11 bases from V and 2 bases from J, leaving 13 bases between. Germline assignment: CDR1 MNHNY and CDR2 SVGAGI (reference sequence). The CDR3 extends over 12 amino acids. CDR3 DNA: TGTGCCTCACAGGATCCCCCCTACGAGCAGTACTTC. Its protein product is CASQDPPYEQYF.

This sequence joins TRBV5-6 and TRBJ1-5, with D unresolved. V lost 4 bases to trimming and J lost 0 bases, with 11 bases between them. The CDR3 has 15 residues. CDR1 SGHDT and CDR2 YYEEEE come from the germline V gene. CDR3 in DNA: TGTGCCAGCAGCCGGAGGCAGGTTAGCAATCAGCCCCAGCATTTT. It specifies CASSRRQVSNQPQHF.

This chain links TRBV4-2 with TRBJ1-1, with D unresolved. The CDR3 loop spans 17 amino acids. Germline V gene data show CDR1 as LGHNA and CDR2 as YNFKEQ. Between the trimmed V and J ends, which lost 3 bases and 3 bases, there was a span of 20 bases. The CDR3 here is CASSHPGKGGTHTEAFF. DNA for the CDR3: TGTGCCAGCAGCCATCCGGGAAAAGGAGGCACGCACACTGAAGCTTTCTTT.

This rearrangement joins TRBV14 to TRBJ1-6; 9 nucleotides line up with TRBD1. Germline assignment: CDR1 SGHDN and CDR2 FVKESK. Unmatched junction bases numbered 13, after V lost 5 bases and J lost 14 bases. This CDR3 spans 15 amino acids. The CDR3 DNA follows: TGTGCCAGCAGCACTCGGACAGGGGCCCTTGGGGCCCTCCACTTT. Protein product: CASSTRTGALGALHF.

The chain combines TRBV5-4 with TRBJ2-5, with a tentative D call TRBD1 (5 bases). V shed 0 bases and J shed 5 bases, with 11 bases lying between them. Germline CDR1 reads SGHNT; CDR2 reads YYREEE (reference sequence). CDR3 length equals 14 residues. The CDR3 nucleotides read TGTGCCAGCAGCTTGGCAGGGTCCGGGGAGACCCAGTACTTC. It is translated as CASSLAGSGETQYF.

The chain has TRBV9 and TRBJ2-1; 9 nucleotides align to TRBD1. Germline V gene data show CDR1 as SGDLS and CDR2 as YYNGEE. The V and J ends lost 3 bases and 7 bases, in that order; junction bases with no gene match: 8. The CDR3 covers 15 residues. The CDR3 nucleotides are TGTGCCAGCAGCGCCCGGGACAGGGCAGGTAATGAGCAGTTCTTC. Its protein is CASSARDRAGNEQFF.

The chain links TRBV13 to TRBJ2-5; maybe TRBD2 (6 bases). The V end lost 5 bases, the J end lost 9 bases, and 16 bases lay between the germline ends. CDR3 length equals 13 residues. From germline, CDR1 is PRHDT and CDR2 FYEKMQ (reference sequence). The CDR3 coding sequence is TGTGCCAGCAGCGGTGACGGCGGGGCGGCCCAGTACTTC. Translating gives CASSGDGGAAQYF.

This sequence joins TRBV7-9 and TRBJ2-2; weak D call: TRBD2 (6 bases). V lost 4 bases and J lost 6, with 12 bases in between. The CDR3 covers 14 residues. CDR1 is SEHNR and CDR2 is FQNEAQ in the germline V gene (reference sequence). The CDR3 DNA follows: TGTGCCAGCAGCTACGCGGCGGGATCCGGGGAGCTGTTTTTT. Amino acid sequence: CASSYAAGSGELFF.

The J gene is TRBJ2-2, the V gene TRBV9; possibly TRBD1 for D (5 bases). CDR3 length: 15 residues. Germline-derived CDR1 and CDR2 are SGDLS and YYNGEE. Between the trimmed V and J ends, which lost 2 bases and 5 bases, there was a span of 13 bases. CDR3 amino acids: CASSVDSPRTGELFF. For the CDR3, the DNA is TGTGCCAGCAGCGTCGACAGCCCCAGGACCGGGGAGCTGTTTTTT.

The rearrangement uses TRBV30 and TRBJ2-5, with a possible D match to TRBD2 (6 bases). CDR3 length equals 14 residues. V lost 1 base and J 7 bases, leaving 16 bases between the germline ends. Germline V lookup: CDR1 GTSNPN, CDR2 SVGIG (reference sequence). CDR3 DNA: TGTGCCTGGAGTGCCGTGGTCGGGGGAGGGACCCAGTACTTC. Translation: CAWSAVVGGGTQYF. Looking up the rest from reference TRBV30 and TRBJ2-5 gives the full variable domain: SQTIHQWPATLVQPVGSPLSLECTVEGTSNPNLYWYRQAAGRGLQLLFYSVGIGQISSEVPQNLSASRPQDRQFILSSKKLLLSDSGFYLCAWSAVVGGGTQYFGPGTRLLVL.

This sequence joins TRBV6-5 and TRBJ2-6; no definite D call. Germline V gives CDR1 MNHEY, CDR2 SVGAGI. The CDR3 has 16 amino acids. V lost 4 bases, J lost 1 base, and 11 bases lay in between. The CDR3 loop reads CASSSPSRSGANVLTF. The CDR3 DNA follows: TGTGCCAGCAGTTCTCCCAGTCGATCTGGGGCCAACGTCCTGACTTTC.

This chain links TRBV7-6 with TRBJ2-2; D perhaps matches TRBD2 (6 bases). There are 14 residues in the CDR3. Trimming left V 8 bases short and J 0 bases short, with 10 bases between. CDR1 SGHVS and CDR2 FNYEAQ come from the germline V gene. The CDR3 is CASGEDPNTGELFF. The DNA of the CDR3 is TGTGCCAGCGGGGAGGACCCGAACACCGGGGAGCTGTTTTTT.